This TCR beta chain was documented in a study of tumor and adjacent non-tumor tissue in lung cancer. The wider study: Stage I to III disease affected roughly ten men and roughly five women aged roughly 31 to 80.

Study-wide points: Patients with more diverse tumor TCRs had worse survival.

The CDR3 is 14 residues long. RNA was extracted from bulk tissue without any cell sorting. Chemotherapy-naive patients with new lung cancer underwent thoracic surgery in China, August–late 2014. Three rounds of nested PCR, following a modified ARM-PCR protocol, produced the TCRbeta library. TCRdb ran MiXCR on the multiplex PCR reads and lists one entry per CDR3 protein. Of under 140,000 distinct CDR3 sequences in the sample, 75% to 90% were seen once. Turning to this clonotype: Its antigen is currently unknown. Relative to the germline gene, one junction end is altered; a read error may explain this.

The rearrangement joins TRBV12-3 or TRBV12-4 to TRBJ2-7; 7 bases line up with TRBD1. The sample taken for sequencing was lung tumor tissue. This TCR was sampled from a man aged 70-80 years with non-small cell lung cancer. The CDR3 spells CAGSLRDRVYEQYF. DNA for the CDR3: TGTGCCGGCAGTTTAAGGGACAGAGTCTACGAGCAGTACTTC.